The entry that follows covers one T cell receptor beta chain sequence. This sample stems from a study of blood T cell repertoires in COVID-19. At the level of the study: Sources were T cells, B-cell-depleted T cells, or PBMCs; the material itself was cDNA or gDNA.

Using immunoSEQ multiplex PCR, the repertoire was profiled, and TCRdb retains in-frame clones only, with some absent. The sample yields approximately 50,000 clones, approximately 85% seen once. CDR3 size: 13 residues. Trimming shortened V by 6 bases and J by 1 base, and 10 bases separated the two germline ends. Germline V gene lookup returns CDR1 SGHRS and CDR2 YFSETQ. The V gene is TRBV5-1, the J gene TRBJ1-1; the D gene is possibly TRBD1 (5 bases). The receptor was isolated from a man between 60 and 75 years old with acute or convalescent COVID-19. The sequenced material came from peripheral blood. The CDR3 loop reads CASTLGGNTEAFF. The CDR3 bases are TGCGCCAGCACCCTGGGGGGGAACACTGAAGCTTTCTTT.